This TCR beta chain was recovered during a study of identical twins. Study-wide findings and caveats: Models underestimated out-of-frame TCR alpha sharing in monozygotic twins.

This clonotype was detected a few times. No antigen is known for it. Germline loops: CDR1 SGHTA, CDR2 FQGNSA. Trimming took 6 bases from V and 3 from J, leaving 15 bases between them. The CDR3 extends over 15 amino acids. A universal primer site came from template switching; cDNA carried unique molecular identifiers. TCRdb processed the 5' RACE reads anew with MiXCR; each CDR3 protein has one entry. The table has about 100,000 distinct CDR3 sequences, 5.9% seen once; the top ten hold 12%. This rearrangement joins TRBV7-2 to TRBJ2-1, with D perhaps being TRBD1 or TRBD2 (5 bases each). Sequences were obtained from memory T cells sorted from blood. The sequence was collected from a woman in her fifties or sixties in good health. For the CDR3, the DNA is TGTGCCAGCAGATACGACAGCGGCGGCTACAATGAGCAGTTCTTC. It encodes CASRYDSGGYNEQFF.